This TCR beta chain was profiled in a study of blood T cell repertoires in COVID-19. In the study overall: The samples span acute and convalescent COVID-19 from the United States, Italy and Spain. The analysed material was cDNA or gDNA that came from T cells, B-cell-depleted T cells, or PBMCs.

In the original analysis: Amplifying reference gene primers gave estimates of nucleated cell counts. Measured with immunoSEQ multiplex PCR; TCRdb has only the in-frame clones, and not every one. V and J calls plus clone size are reproduced from that table; the DNA served to infer D and trimming. Among around 400,000 clones listed, about 90% were seen once. The V gene's germline CDR1 is SGHNT and CDR2 YYREEE (reference sequence). Trimming took off 0 bases at V and 2 bases at J, with 11 bases between the two ends. This CDR3 spans 15 amino acids. The origin of this receptor is a man aged 35 to 55 with acute or convalescent COVID-19. The chain has TRBV5-4 and TRBJ2-5; possible D gene TRBD1, 6 bases. The sample consisted of peripheral blood. CDR3 sequence reads: CASSLGRGQQETQYF. The DNA of the CDR3 is TGTGCCAGCAGCTTGGGGCGAGGACAGCAAGAGACCCAGTACTTC.